Each of the 18 T cell receptor beta chains below was sequenced from the same sample in a study of shared clonotypes between healthy human individuals. Sequencing was performed with immunoSEQ multiplex PCR; in TCRdb, only in-frame clones are kept and a portion is missing. The data contain more than 2 million clones, approximately 95% of them singletons. Cells designated naive CD8 were CD45RO-negative and were positively selected for CCR7, with terminally differentiated effector memory CD45RA+ cells excluded. The specimen sequenced was naive CD8+ T cells sorted from blood. The receptor source for this set is a man younger than 35 in good health.

The rearrangement links TRBV11-2 to TRBJ2-1; weak D call: TRBD2 (5 bases). Trimming took off 8 bases at V and 2 bases at J, with 10 bases between the two ends. Germline lookup yields CDR1 SGHAT and CDR2 FQNNGV. This CDR3 is built from 13 residues. The CDR3 is CASAGVAYNEQFF. CDR3 in DNA: TGTGCCAGCGCCGGGGTAGCCTACAATGAGCAGTTCTTC.

Note on this clone: This CDR3 is also generated by other DNA sequences in the sample. This sequence joins TRBV9 and TRBJ1-5, with 11 bases lining up with TRBD1. The CDR3 has 15 residues. V lost 3 bases and J lost 6; bases outside the gene matches: 5. Germline CDR1 SGDLS, CDR2 YYNGEE. In DNA form, the CDR3 reads TGTGCCAGCAGCGCAGGACAGGGGGCATCTCAGCCCCAGCATTTT. Protein: CASSAGQGASQPQHF.

The V gene is TRBV6-1, the J gene TRBJ1-2, with a tentative D call TRBD1 (5 bases). Trimming pared 3 bases from V and 6 bases from J, leaving 17 bases between. CDR1 is MNHNS, CDR2 SASEGT, per germline. This CDR3 comprises 15 residues. The CDR3 is CASSDIAGITNGYTF. CDR3 bases: TGTGCCAGCAGTGATATCGCAGGGATTACCAATGGCTACACCTTC.

The V and J genes are TRBV28 and TRBJ2-3; 10 bases align to TRBD2. CDR1 and CDR2 from the germline V gene are MDHEN and SYDVKM. J lost 5 bases, V lost 2 bases, and 7 bases had no gene match. There are 16 residues in the CDR3. CDR3 nucleotide sequence: TGTGCCAGCAGTTTAGGGAGCGGGGGGGCTCTAGATACGCAGTATTTT. Translation gives CASSLGSGGALDTQYF.

The rearrangement uses TRBV9 and TRBJ2-3; the D is unclear. The CDR3 has 15 amino acids. V shed 0 bases and J shed 5 bases, with 13 bases lying between them. Germline V lookup: CDR1 SGDLS, CDR2 YYNGEE. The CDR3 sequence is CASSVGAIPEDTQYF. The CDR3 DNA reads as TGTGCCAGCAGCGTAGGTGCAATACCAGAAGATACGCAGTATTTT.

This clone was detected once. J is TRBJ2-5 and V is TRBV13; 12 bases agree with TRBD2. This CDR3 is 14 amino acids long. Germline CDR1 and CDR2: PRHDT and FYEKMQ (reference sequence). J was trimmed by 3 bases and V by 10 bases; bases with no gene match: 6. CDR3 loop: CATRLAGVEETQYF. The CDR3 DNA is TGTGCCACACGACTAGCGGGAGTGGAAGAGACCCAGTACTTC.

The V gene is TRBV6-5, the J gene TRBJ1-1; no firm D call. This CDR3 has 15 amino acids. Trimming cost V 2 bases and J 1 base, with 11 bases left between them. Germline CDR1 MNHEY, CDR2 SVGAGI. The CDR3: CASSYVHNSNTEAFF. Written as DNA, the CDR3 is TGTGCCAGCAGTTACGTTCACAATTCGAACACTGAAGCTTTCTTT.

V and J are TRBV21-1 and TRBJ1-2; the table names TRBD1, a call not compared with the DNA. TRBV21-1 is assigned pseudogene status. CDR3 length: 16 amino acids. CDR3 DNA sequence: TGTGCCAGCAGCCCCTGGATTGGGACAGTCTTTGATGGCTACACCTTC. This encodes CASSPWIGTVFDGYTF.

The rearrangement uses TRBV27 and TRBJ1-2, with TRBD1 identical over 7 bases. The V segment lost 3 bases and the J segment 4 bases; nucleotides outside the gene matches: 8. The germline V gene has CDR1 MNHEY and CDR2 SMNVEV (reference sequence). The CDR3 loop spans 15 amino acids. DNA of the CDR3: TGTGCCAGCAGTTTGAGGCAGGGGGGGGTCTATGGCTACACCTTC. It specifies CASSLRQGGVYGYTF.

The chain couples TRBV12-5 to TRBJ1-2; weak D call: TRBD1 (6 bases). V dropped 3 bases and J dropped 4 bases, with 12 bases sitting between them. There are 14 residues in the CDR3. The germline CDR1 and CDR2 sequences are LGHNT and FRNRAP. CDR3 protein: CASGLGGLGYGYTF. DNA of the CDR3: TGTGCTAGTGGTTTAGGGGGGTTGGGCTATGGCTACACCTTC.

The chain is built from TRBV4-1 and TRBJ2-6; 7 bases fit TRBD1. This CDR3 is built from 14 residues. Germline CDR1 is MGHRA and CDR2 is YSYEKL. Trimming removed 2 bases from V and 7 bases from J; junction bases left unmatched: 2. Written as DNA, the CDR3 is TGCGCCAGCAGCCAAACAGGGGTCGCCAACGTCCTGACTTTC. As protein: CASSQTGVANVLTF.

The J gene is TRBJ2-7, the V gene TRBV5-1; 10 nucleotides line up with TRBD1. The CDR3 contains 15 residues. CDR1 is SGHRS, CDR2 YFSETQ, per germline. V shed 3 bases and J 2 bases; nucleotides not matched to a gene: 5. CDR3 region: CASSSRQGAPYEQYF. The DNA of the CDR3 is TGCGCCAGCAGCTCCAGACAGGGGGCCCCCTACGAGCAGTACTTC. The variable domain in full, completed from reference TRBV5-1 and TRBJ2-7, reads KAGVTQTPRYLIKTRGQQVTLSCSPISGHRSVSWYQQTPGQGLQFLFEYFSETQRNKGNFPGRFSGRQFSNSRSEMNVSTLELGDSALYLCASSSRQGAPYEQYFGPGTRLTVT.

Regarding this clone: Other DNA sequences from this sample encode an identical CDR3 as well. CDR3 protein: CASSIGGYEQYF. For the CDR3, the DNA is TGTGCCAGTAGTATCGGTGGCTACGAGCAGTACTTC. The rearrangement uses TRBV19 and TRBJ2-7; D is ambiguous. The germline V and J ends were trimmed by 3 bases and 3 bases, with 6 bases remaining between them. The CDR3 runs 12 residues. Germline values: CDR1 LNHDA, CDR2 SQIVND (reference sequence).

This chain connects TRBV10-3 to TRBJ2-7; D is perhaps TRBD1 or TRBD2 (7 bases each). The CDR3 is 16 residues long. CDR1 is ENHRY, CDR2 SYGVKD, per germline. The V gene lost 6 bases and the J gene lost 3 bases, with 21 bases spanning the gap. The DNA of the CDR3 is TGTGCCATCAGCCCCGACAGGGAGGGTCGGTACTACGAGCAGTACTTC. Amino acids: CAISPDREGRYYEQYF.

The chain employs TRBV4-1 and TRBJ2-2; 7 nucleotides match TRBD2. Germline CDR1 MGHRA, CDR2 YSYEKL. The CDR3 contains 17 residues. V lost 3 bases to trimming and J lost 0 bases; unmatched junction nucleotides: 7. CDR3: CASSHPGGRTNTGELFF. In DNA, the CDR3 is TGCGCCAGCAGCCACCCGGGGGGACGGACGAACACCGGGGAGCTGTTTTTT.

Notes on this clone: Other DNA sequences in this specimen translate into the identical CDR3. V and J are TRBV4-1 and TRBJ2-7, with 10 bases identical to TRBD2. Germline CDR1 reads MGHRA; CDR2 reads YSYEKL. Trimming removed 3 bases from V and 2 bases from J; junction bases left unmatched: 4. This CDR3 is built from 15 residues. Here the CDR3 reads CASSQWTSGAYEQYF. The CDR3 DNA is TGCGCCAGCAGCCAGTGGACTAGCGGCGCCTACGAGCAGTACTTC.

The V call is TRBV20-1, the J call TRBJ1-1; D is uncertain. This CDR3 is 11 amino acids long. Trimming left V 5 bases short and J 5 bases short, with 9 bases between. The germline gives CDR1 DFQATT, CDR2 SNEGSKA (reference sequence). DNA of the CDR3: TGCAGTGCTGAATTGGGAACTGAAGCTTTCTTT. Its protein product is CSAELGTEAFF.

The chain has TRBV25-1 and TRBJ1-2, with 7 nucleotides matching TRBD1. Germline V gene data show CDR1 as MGHDK and CDR2 as SYGVNS. The CDR3 is 11 residues long. V dropped 8 bases and J dropped 5; count of bases not matched to a gene: 2. The DNA for the CDR3 is TGTGCCAGCGGGGACAGTTATGGCTACACCTTC. Amino acids: CASGDSYGYTF.